These 11 T cell receptor beta chains were sequenced from one sample in a study of T cell responses to AZD1222 COVID-19 vaccine. The method was immunoSEQ multiplex PCR; TCRdb's version includes in-frame clones alone and lacks a portion of them. The table shows approximately 140,000 clones, with approximately 91% occurring only once. The sequences come from peripheral blood, collected 28 days after the second AZD1222 dose. These TCRs come from an adult who received the AZD1222 COVID-19 vaccine.

This chain joins TRBV5-1 and TRBJ2-5; 12 bases fit TRBD2. This CDR3 is 16 amino acids long. Germline CDR1 is SGHRS and CDR2 is YFSETQ. The V segment lost 5 bases and the J segment 4 bases; nucleotides outside the gene matches: 9. The DNA of the CDR3 is TGCGCCAGCAGGAGCGGTGTACTAGCGGGGGGAGAGACCCAGTACTTC. Amino acid sequence: CASRSGVLAGGETQYF.

This clone was seen just once. J is TRBJ2-2 and V is TRBV15, with 8 bases fitting TRBD1. The trim removed 8 bases at V and 6 bases at J, leaving 14 bases unmatched. The CDR3 consists of 16 residues. CDR1 is LNHNV and CDR2 is YYDKDF in the germline V gene (reference sequence). CDR3 residues: CATGLSGGAIAGELFF. In DNA form, the CDR3 reads TGTGCCACCGGTCTATCAGGGGGCGCGATCGCCGGGGAGCTGTTTTTT.

This chain uses TRBV4-3 with TRBJ2-3; 11 bases line up with TRBD2. There are 17 residues in the CDR3. Germline trimming cut 0 bases from V and 4 bases from J; bases unmatched to any gene: 6. Per the germline V gene, CDR1 is LGHNA and CDR2 is YSLEER. CDR3: CASSQERTSGSPDTQYF. The CDR3 nucleotides are TGCGCCAGCAGCCAAGAAAGAACTAGCGGGAGCCCAGATACGCAGTATTTT.

The rearrangement links TRBV10-3 to TRBJ1-2; D possibly corresponds to TRBD1 (5 bases). V was clipped by 1 base and J by 2 bases, with 8 bases between them. CDR3 length: 14 residues. Germline V gene data show CDR1 as ENHRY and CDR2 as SYGVKD. The CDR3 DNA reads as TGTGCCATCAGTGAGTTCAGGGAGAACTATGGCTACACCTTC. This gives the protein CAISEFRENYGYTF.

In its sample, this clone was seen once. CDR3 in amino acids: CASSPLGLATFHEQYF. The CDR3 bases are TGTGCCAGCAGCCCGTTAGGACTAGCCACCTTCCACGAGCAGTACTTC. The chain has TRBV9 and TRBJ2-7; 8 nucleotides match TRBD2. Germline V gene data show CDR1 as SGDLS and CDR2 as YYNGEE. Trimming took 4 bases from V and 5 from J; bases not matched to a gene: 14. The CDR3 spans 16 residues.

Here the CDR3 reads CASSPNLRERGYTF. CDR3 bases: TGTGCCAGCAGCCCAAATCTGAGGGAGCGAGGCTACACCTTC. The chain has TRBV3-1 (or the pseudogene TRBV3-2) and TRBJ1-2; D uncertain. The V end lost 4 bases, the J end lost 8 bases, and 17 bases lay between the germline ends. The CDR3 consists of 14 residues. Germline values: CDR1 LGHDT, CDR2 YNNKEL (reference sequence).

This clone was counted many times. The J gene is TRBJ2-7, the V gene TRBV27, with TRBD2 matching 8 bases. CDR3 length equals 14 residues. Per germline, CDR1 MNHEY and CDR2 SMNVEV (reference sequence). V gave up 2 bases and J gave up 7 bases; unmatched junction bases: 7. In nucleotides, the CDR3 is TGTGCCAGCAGTTTAGTCGGCCCGGGGGGGGAGCAGTACTTC. Translating it yields CASSLVGPGGEQYF.

This chain joins TRBV11-3 and TRBJ2-1; D is perhaps TRBD2 (6 bases). Germline CDR1 reads SGHNT; CDR2 reads YENEEA. V was cut by 6 bases and J by 6 bases, with 21 bases left in between. This CDR3 is 16 amino acids long. Written as DNA, the CDR3 is TGTGCCAGCAGTTTTGCCCCCTCCGCTAGCGTCAATGAGCAGTTCTTC. It encodes CASSFAPSASVNEQFF.

The rearrangement uses TRBV3-1 (or the pseudogene TRBV3-2) and TRBJ2-1, with 7 bases that match TRBD2. Trimming removed 1 base from V and 10 bases from J; junction bases left unmatched: 4. The CDR3 length is 13 residues. The V gene's germline CDR1 is LGHDT and CDR2 YNNKEL (reference sequence). CDR3 loop: CASSQGSAGEQFF. The CDR3 coding sequence is TGTGCCAGCAGCCAAGGGTCAGCGGGGGAGCAGTTCTTC.

This clone has just one count. The sample contains more than one DNA sequence encoding this CDR3. V is TRBV5-1 and J is TRBJ2-7; D perhaps matches TRBD2 (6 bases). This CDR3 contains 14 residues. From germline, CDR1 is SGHRS and CDR2 YFSETQ. V dropped 0 bases and J dropped 5 bases, with 12 bases sitting between them. Here the CDR3 reads CASSLAGGVDEQYF. DNA of the CDR3: TGCGCCAGCAGCTTGGCGGGCGGGGTAGACGAGCAGTACTTC.

This chain joins TRBV5-1 and TRBJ2-7; 11 bases are shared with TRBD2. This CDR3 contains 15 residues. Germline V lookup: CDR1 SGHRS, CDR2 YFSETQ. V dropped 0 bases and J dropped 4; count of bases not matched to a gene: 3. CDR3 in DNA: TGCGCCAGCAGCTTGGAGGCTAGCGGGAGGTACGAGCAGTACTTC. This codes for CASSLEASGRYEQYF. The entire variable domain, with the rest obtained from reference TRBV5-1 and TRBJ2-7, is as follows: KAGVTQTPRYLIKTRGQQVTLSCSPISGHRSVSWYQQTPGQGLQFLFEYFSETQRNKGNFPGRFSGRQFSNSRSEMNVSTLELGDSALYLCASSLEASGRYEQYFGPGTRLTVT.